Listed here are 31 T cell receptor delta chains from one sample, sequenced in a study of Vδ1+ human thymocytes. Study-level points and caveats: In the thymus, TRG and TRD repertoires looked highly polyclonal with Gaussian CDR3 lengths.

These TCRs' antigens remain unknown. RNA was extracted from the cells and then reverse transcribed. Pooled V-gene forward primers with one constant-region reverse primer generated the CDR3 amplicons by multiplex PCR. TCRdb re-called the multiplex PCR reads via CATT. The repertoire holds about 73,000 delta-chain clones, with approximately 37% as singletons. The sample was Vdelta1+ gamma-delta thymocytes from the thymus. Subset noted: FACS-sorted CD3+ TCRalphabeta- TCRVdelta1+ TCRVdelta2- thymocytes. The receptors derive from a boy under two years old who had congenital heart surgery.

The genes are TRDV1 and TRDJ1, with 13 bases lining up with TRDD3. CDR3 length: 17 residues. J was trimmed by 11 bases and V by 9 bases; bases with no gene match: 21. Germline lookup yields CDR1 TSWWSYY and CDR2 QGS. This CDR3 reads CALEGAVLGDTRRVLIF. The CDR3 DNA reads TGTGCTCTGGAGGGGGCCGTACTGGGGGATACGCGACGGGTGCTCATCTTT.

This chain links TRDV1 with TRDJ1; 9 nucleotides match TRDD3. CDR1 is TSWWSYY, CDR2 QGS, per germline. The CDR3 contains 22 residues. The V and J ends lost 1 base and 0 bases, in that order; junction bases with no gene match: 21. The CDR3 DNA follows: TGTGCTCTTGGGGAACCGTCCTATACTGGGGGACGCAACGGATTGTACACCGATAAACTCATCTTT. Amino acid sequence: CALGEPSYTGGRNGLYTDKLIF.

This clone has more than one count but fewer than ten. This chain uses TRDV1 with TRDJ1; 11 bases map to TRDD3. Per germline, CDR1 TSWWSYY and CDR2 QGS. The V segment lost 1 base and the J segment 0 bases; nucleotides outside the gene matches: 10. The CDR3 spans 19 residues. CDR3 region: CALGEHAAGGYLYTDKLIF. The CDR3 DNA follows: TGTGCTCTTGGGGAACACGCCGCTGGGGGATACTTGTACACCGATAAACTCATCTTT.

J is TRDJ1 and V is TRDV1; 12 bases align to TRDD3. Trimming cost V 1 base and J 1 base; bases outside gene matches: 19. The length of the CDR3 is 22 residues. Germline assignment: CDR1 TSWWSYY and CDR2 QGS. Here the CDR3 reads CALGERGTTLLGDTKVTDKLIF. In DNA, the CDR3 is TGTGCTCTTGGGGAACGGGGGACCACATTACTGGGGGATACAAAGGTCACCGATAAACTCATCTTT.

Points on this clone: At one end, the junction sequence differs from germline, possibly due to a read error. The chain recombines TRDV1 with TRDJ1, with TRDD3 matching over 13 bases. This CDR3 contains 22 residues. Germline assignment: CDR1 TSWWSYY and CDR2 QGS. Here the CDR3 DNA reads TGTGCTCTTGGGGAACTAGCCCTACGTGGGTACTGGGGGATACGATGTACCGATAAACTCATTTTT. This codes for CALGELALRGYWGIRCTDKLIF.

This clone was counted only a few times. The chain combines TRDV1 with TRDJ1, with 9 bases aligning to TRDD3. Germline loops: CDR1 TSWWSYY, CDR2 QGS. V was clipped by 1 base and J by 0 bases; unmatched bases: 36. The CDR3 is made up of 27 amino acids. CDR3 residues: CALGEPIKARQQTPFVLGDPYTDKLIF. The DNA for the CDR3 is TGTGCTCTTGGGGAACCCATTAAGGCCCGCCAACAAACCCCATTCGTACTGGGGGACCCGTACACCGATAAACTCATCTTT.

This chain uses TRDV1 with TRDJ1; 11 nucleotides agree with TRDD3. Germline trimming cut 1 base from V and 1 base from J; bases unmatched to any gene: 11. CDR3 length: 19 residues. Germline assignment: CDR1 TSWWSYY and CDR2 QGS. CDR3 coding DNA: TGTGCTCTTGGGGAACCCAAAGAGGTGGGGGATACGACCACCGATAAACTCATCTTT. Residues: CALGEPKEVGDTTTDKLIF.

This clone was detected a few times. The genes are TRDV1 and TRDJ1; a weak D match, TRDD1 (5 bases). Trimming stripped 2 bases from V and 8 bases from J, with 21 bases between. The CDR3 is 16 residues long. Germline V gene sequence: CDR1 TSWWSYY, CDR2 QGS. In nucleotides, the CDR3 is TGTGCTCTTGGGGAAGAAATCGACGCCAGGCCACAGAAACTCATCTTT. This encodes CALGEEIDARPQKLIF.

About this clone: Since a much larger clone is just one base distant, this may be a read error. The chain employs TRDV2 and TRDJ1; 8 bases align to TRDD3. The CDR3 extends over 17 amino acids. Germline V CDR1 and CDR2: GEAIGNYY, EKD. The CDR3: CACATESGGPNTDKLIF. The CDR3 DNA is TGTGCCTGTGCCACCGAATCTGGGGGACCCAACACCGATAAACTCATCTTT.

This clone was counted a few times. This sequence joins TRDV1 and TRDJ1; 8 nucleotides match TRDD3. Trimming removed 0 bases from V and 8 bases from J; junction bases left unmatched: 29. The CDR3 is 22 residues long. Germline assignment: CDR1 TSWWSYY and CDR2 QGS. CDR3 nucleotide sequence: TGTGCTCTTGGGGAACTGTTGGCCTACGGCTGGGGGACAGGGAACCCAACGTTAAAACTCATCTTT. This encodes CALGELLAYGWGTGNPTLKLIF.

The rearrangement joins TRDV1 to TRDJ2; 13 bases are a match to TRDD3. Unmatched junction bases numbered 23, after V lost 1 base and J lost 3 bases. This CDR3 region has 24 residues. Germline CDR1 and CDR2: TSWWSYY and QGS. The CDR3: CALGERDIPPDYWGIRGVTAQLFF. The CDR3 DNA reads TGTGCTCTTGGGGAACGTGATATCCCACCCGACTACTGGGGGATACGCGGTGTGACAGCACAACTCTTCTTT.

The table lists this clone with a few counts. The chain recombines TRDV1 with TRDJ1; 7 nucleotides align to TRDD2. This CDR3 has 21 amino acids. V shed 1 base, J shed 1 base, and the junction held 21 bases outside the gene matches. Per the germline V gene, CDR1 is TSWWSYY and CDR2 is QGS. CDR3 protein: CALGEPPSSAGNTKITDKLIF. The CDR3 nucleotides are TGTGCTCTTGGGGAACCGCCTTCCTCCGCGGGTAATACTAAAATCACCGATAAACTCATCTTT.

This clone was recorded a few times. The chain combines TRDV2 with TRDJ1; 12 bases agree with TRDD3. Trimming cost V 3 bases and J 0 bases; bases outside gene matches: 10. Germline V gene sequence: CDR1 GEAIGNYY, CDR2 EKD. This CDR3 comprises 18 residues. The CDR3 DNA reads as TGTGCCTGTGACGATTTATACTGGGGGATACTCTACACCGATAAACTCATCTTT. It yields the protein CACDDLYWGILYTDKLIF.

J is TRDJ1 and V is TRDV1; D is possibly TRDD3 (6 bases). This CDR3 comprises 18 residues. Trimming took off 4 bases at V and 0 bases at J, with 21 bases between the two ends. CDR1 is TSWWSYY, CDR2 QGS, per germline. The CDR3 here is CALGGLAETGKYTDKLIF. DNA of the CDR3: TGTGCTCTTGGGGGACTAGCCGAGACTGGGAAGTACACCGATAAACTCATCTTT.

This clone was counted only a few times. The chain has TRDV1 and TRDJ1, with 13 positions matching TRDD3. The CDR3 contains 23 residues. Trimming removed 1 base from V and 1 base from J; junction bases left unmatched: 21. Germline values: CDR1 TSWWSYY, CDR2 QGS. The CDR3 DNA reads as TGTGCTCTTGGGGAACGGCTTCCTAACGGGTTACTGGGGGATACGCGCTCCACCGATAAACTCATCTTT. Its translation is CALGERLPNGLLGDTRSTDKLIF.

The chain is built from TRDV1 and TRDJ1, with 10 bases lining up with TRDD3. This CDR3 spans 16 amino acids. Germline lookup yields CDR1 TSWWSYY and CDR2 QGS. J was trimmed by 0 bases and V by 4 bases; bases with no gene match: 5. The chain's CDR3 is CALGAYWGMYTDKLIF. Written as DNA, the CDR3 is TGTGCTCTTGGGGCATACTGGGGGATGTACACCGATAAACTCATCTTT.

In its sample, this clone was seen a few times. V gene TRDV1 combines with J gene TRDJ1; D is undetermined. The V gene's germline CDR1 is TSWWSYY and CDR2 QGS. Trimming pared 4 bases from V and 3 bases from J, leaving 24 bases between. The CDR3 has 18 residues. The CDR3 nucleotides read TGTGCTCTTGGGGGATCCTCTACCGAAGGGAGGTACGCCGATAAACTCATCTTT. This sequence encodes CALGGSSTEGRYADKLIF.

This clone was seen once. The genes are TRDV1 and TRDJ1; 13 bases are a match to TRDD3. The CDR3 is 25 residues long. V lost 3 bases, J lost 0 bases, and 28 bases stayed unmatched. The germline CDR1 and CDR2 sequences are TSWWSYY and QGS. The CDR3 reads CALGEIFFLRPHDWGIRLYTDKLIF. The CDR3 DNA reads TGTGCTCTTGGGGAGATTTTCTTCCTAAGGCCCCATGACTGGGGGATACGCCTCTACACCGATAAACTCATCTTT.

The V call is TRDV1, the J call TRDJ1; 8 bases line up with TRDD2. The CDR3 has 17 amino acids. Germline loops: CDR1 TSWWSYY, CDR2 QGS. V dropped 2 bases and J dropped 1; count of bases not matched to a gene: 9. The CDR3 loop reads CALGEGLPSSTTDKLIF. The CDR3 region has the DNA TGTGCTCTTGGGGAAGGCCTTCCTAGCTCTACCACCGATAAACTCATCTTT.

The V call is TRDV1, the J call TRDJ1; 8 bases line up with TRDD3. This CDR3 spans 17 amino acids. With V trimmed by 9 bases and J by 7 bases, 22 bases remained unmatched. CDR1 is TSWWSYY and CDR2 is QGS in the germline V gene. The CDR3 sequence: CALLAPINWGFESKLIF. The CDR3 region has the DNA TGTGCTCTCCTGGCCCCTATCAACTGGGGGTTCGAGTCTAAACTCATCTTT.

Only a few counts were recorded for this clone. This rearrangement joins TRDV1 to TRDJ1; 11 bases are a match to TRDD3. V was pared by 3 bases and J by 2 bases, with 35 bases of the junction left unmatched. CDR1 and CDR2 from the germline V gene are TSWWSYY and QGS. CDR3 length: 26 amino acids. CDR3 loop: CALGDAIPTLVLGDNHNTPGTDKLIF. The CDR3 nucleotides read TGTGCTCTTGGGGATGCAATTCCTACCCTAGTACTGGGGGATAACCATAATACCCCCGGGACCGATAAACTCATCTTT.

This clone has just a few counts. The chain links TRDV1 to TRDJ1; the D gene could be TRDD2 or TRDD3 (6 bases each). The CDR3 has 21 residues. With 0 bases removed from V and 0 bases from J, the gap between germline ends came to 26 bases. Looked up from germline, CDR1 is TSWWSYY and CDR2 is QGS. CDR3 amino acids: CALGELFLRALGGHNTDKLIF. In DNA, the CDR3 is TGTGCTCTTGGGGAACTCTTCCTTCGGGCCCTTGGGGGTCATAACACCGATAAACTCATCTTT.

V and J are TRDV1 and TRDJ1, with 11 bases lining up with TRDD3. J lost 0 bases, V lost 2 bases, and 23 bases had no gene match. This CDR3 has 23 amino acids. Germline loops: CDR1 TSWWSYY, CDR2 QGS. The CDR3 coding sequence is TGTGCTCTTGGGGAATTATATTACTACGTGAGGCCCTGGGGGATACCGTACACCGATAAACTCATCTTT. Protein sequence: CALGELYYYVRPWGIPYTDKLIF.

This chain links TRDV1 with TRDJ1, with a possible D match to TRDD3 (6 bases). Germline V lookup: CDR1 TSWWSYY, CDR2 QGS. The CDR3 consists of 12 residues. Trimming took off 2 bases at V and 8 bases at J, with 9 bases between the two ends. CDR3 loop: CALGEGGGKLIF. The CDR3 DNA reads as TGTGCTCTTGGGGAAGGGGGAGGCAAACTCATCTTT.

The chain links TRDV1 to TRDJ1, with D hard to call. The length of the CDR3 is 16 residues. Trimming shortened V by 2 bases and J by 0 bases, and 13 bases separated the two germline ends. In germline, CDR1 is TSWWSYY, CDR2 QGS. CDR3: CALGEWAGSYTDKLIF. DNA of the CDR3: TGTGCTCTTGGGGAATGGGCTGGTTCTTACACCGATAAACTCATCTTT.

On this clone: The sample holds other DNA sequences that translate to the same CDR3. The rearrangement links TRDV1 to TRDJ1; TRDD2 might be the D (6 bases). Germline values: CDR1 TSWWSYY, CDR2 QGS. V lost 0 bases and J lost 1, with 24 bases in between. The CDR3 length is 20 residues. The CDR3 sequence: CALGELCLLRSEVLTDKLIF. CDR3 in DNA: TGTGCTCTTGGGGAACTCTGCCTCCTACGTTCTGAGGTACTCACCGATAAACTCATCTTT.

The chain is built from TRDV1 and TRDJ1, with 11 bases matching TRDD3. Germline V gene lookup returns CDR1 TSWWSYY and CDR2 QGS. Trimming at V came to 0 bases and at J to 0 bases, leaving 18 bases not matched to a gene. The CDR3 loop spans 22 amino acids. The CDR3 sequence is CALGELSFLGVLGDKYTDKLIF. The CDR3 nucleotides are TGTGCTCTTGGGGAACTCTCCTTCCTTGGGGTACTGGGGGATAAGTACACCGATAAACTCATCTTT.

V usage is TRDV1 and J usage is TRDJ1; TRDD2 matches 7 bases. Germline V gene lookup returns CDR1 TSWWSYY and CDR2 QGS. This CDR3 is built from 19 residues. V lost 5 bases to trimming and J lost 0 bases; unmatched junction nucleotides: 18. The CDR3 DNA sequence: TGTGCTCTTGGGATGGGCTACGGGGGGCTTCCTATGTACACCGATAAACTCATCTTT. It translates to CALGMGYGGLPMYTDKLIF.

This chain links TRDV1 with TRDJ1; D perhaps matches TRDD2 (6 bases). CDR1 and CDR2 from the germline V gene are TSWWSYY and QGS. The CDR3 totals 23 residues. V shed 0 bases and J shed 0 bases, with 32 bases lying between them. The CDR3: CALGELELLRRRVGPGYTDKLIF. The CDR3 nucleotides are TGTGCTCTTGGGGAACTGGAACTCCTACGACGGCGGGTCGGTCCGGGGTACACCGATAAACTCATCTTT.

V usage is TRDV1 and J usage is TRDJ1; TRDD3 agrees at 13 bases. The CDR3 spans 18 residues. The J segment lost 1 base and the V segment lost 8 bases, leaving 13 bases of the junction unmatched. Per germline, CDR1 TSWWSYY and CDR2 QGS. CDR3 sequence reads: CALFPTRYWGIRTDKLIF. CDR3 DNA: TGTGCTCTTTTTCCTACCCGGTACTGGGGGATACGCACCGATAAACTCATCTTT.

This clone was counted a few times. The chain employs TRDV2 and TRDJ1; 12 bases map to TRDD3. The CDR3 runs to 21 residues. Trimming removed 0 bases from V and 0 bases from J; junction bases left unmatched: 16. Per the germline V gene, CDR1 is GEAIGNYY and CDR2 is EKD. The CDR3 DNA reads as TGTGCCTGTGACACCGATCTGGTCGGCTGGGGGATACGCTTGTACACCGATAAACTCATCTTT. Translated: CACDTDLVGWGIRLYTDKLIF.